The clone carrying this T cell receptor (beta chain) was detected many times. Its specificity is not known. This sample is drawn from a study of neurological immune-mediated disorders. V dropped 4 bases and J dropped 0 bases, with 10 bases sitting between them. Germline loops: CDR1 DFQATT, CDR2 SNEGSKA (reference sequence). The CDR3 is made up of 13 amino acids. By 5'RACE with 10-nucleotide random UMIs, the cDNA was made. Each CDR3 protein is one row after TCRdb ran MiXCR on the 5' RACE reads. The data contain tens of thousands of distinct CDR3 sequences, roughly 10% of them seen just once; the ten biggest clones take up more than 6.5%. Time point meaning: longitudinal time-point 1 (baseline). Unsorted libraries were generated from 2 million PBMCs. These cells had been stored in RNAlater at -80 C. Broader study findings: Expansion of TCR clones was greatest in HTLV-1-associated myelopathy and smallest in multiple sclerosis, where it fell below that of healthy controls. Private repertoires in all groups were suggested by the finding that expanded clones across subjects shared no CDR3 amino acid sequences.

Sequencing input: PBMCs. The TCR sequence derives from a male donor with HTLV-1-associated myelopathy (HAM/TSP). V is TRBV20-1 and J is TRBJ2-7; D might be TRBD1 (5 bases). The chain's CDR3 is CSATGHSSYEQYF. The CDR3 coding sequence is TGCAGTGCTACAGGACACAGCTCCTACGAGCAGTACTTC.